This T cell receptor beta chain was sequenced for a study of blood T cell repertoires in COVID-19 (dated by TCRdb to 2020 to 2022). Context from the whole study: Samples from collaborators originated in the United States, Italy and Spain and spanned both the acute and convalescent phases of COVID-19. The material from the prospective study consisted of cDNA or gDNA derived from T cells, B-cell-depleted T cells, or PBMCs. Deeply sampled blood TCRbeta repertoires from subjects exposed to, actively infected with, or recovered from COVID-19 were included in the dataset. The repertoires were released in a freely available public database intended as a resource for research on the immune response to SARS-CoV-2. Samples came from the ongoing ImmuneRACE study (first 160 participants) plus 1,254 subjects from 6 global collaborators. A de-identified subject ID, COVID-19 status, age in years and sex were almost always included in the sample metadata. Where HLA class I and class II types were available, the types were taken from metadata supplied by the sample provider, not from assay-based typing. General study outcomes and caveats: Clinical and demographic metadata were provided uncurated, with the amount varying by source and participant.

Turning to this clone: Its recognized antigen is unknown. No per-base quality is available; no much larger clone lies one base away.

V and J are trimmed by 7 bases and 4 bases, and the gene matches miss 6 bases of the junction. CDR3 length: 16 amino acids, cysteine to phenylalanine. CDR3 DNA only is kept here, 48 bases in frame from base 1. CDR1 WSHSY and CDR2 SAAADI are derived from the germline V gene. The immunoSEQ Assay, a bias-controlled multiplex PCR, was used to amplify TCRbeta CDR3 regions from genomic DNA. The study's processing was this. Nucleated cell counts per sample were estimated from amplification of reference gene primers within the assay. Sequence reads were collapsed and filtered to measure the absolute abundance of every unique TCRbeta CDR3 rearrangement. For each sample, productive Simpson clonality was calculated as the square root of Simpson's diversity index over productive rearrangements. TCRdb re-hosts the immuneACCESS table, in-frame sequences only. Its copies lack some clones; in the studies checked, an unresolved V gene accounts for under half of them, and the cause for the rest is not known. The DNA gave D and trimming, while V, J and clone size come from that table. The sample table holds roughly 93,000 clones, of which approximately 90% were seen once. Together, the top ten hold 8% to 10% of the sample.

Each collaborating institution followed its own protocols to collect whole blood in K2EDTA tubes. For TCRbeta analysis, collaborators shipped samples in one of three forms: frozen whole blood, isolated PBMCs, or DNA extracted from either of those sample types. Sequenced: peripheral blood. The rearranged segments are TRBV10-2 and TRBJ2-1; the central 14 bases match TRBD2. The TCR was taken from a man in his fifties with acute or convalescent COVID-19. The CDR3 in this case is CASTRLAGGIYNEQFF. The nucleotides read TGCGCCAGCACACGACTAGCGGGGGGGATTTACAATGAGCAGTTCTTC.